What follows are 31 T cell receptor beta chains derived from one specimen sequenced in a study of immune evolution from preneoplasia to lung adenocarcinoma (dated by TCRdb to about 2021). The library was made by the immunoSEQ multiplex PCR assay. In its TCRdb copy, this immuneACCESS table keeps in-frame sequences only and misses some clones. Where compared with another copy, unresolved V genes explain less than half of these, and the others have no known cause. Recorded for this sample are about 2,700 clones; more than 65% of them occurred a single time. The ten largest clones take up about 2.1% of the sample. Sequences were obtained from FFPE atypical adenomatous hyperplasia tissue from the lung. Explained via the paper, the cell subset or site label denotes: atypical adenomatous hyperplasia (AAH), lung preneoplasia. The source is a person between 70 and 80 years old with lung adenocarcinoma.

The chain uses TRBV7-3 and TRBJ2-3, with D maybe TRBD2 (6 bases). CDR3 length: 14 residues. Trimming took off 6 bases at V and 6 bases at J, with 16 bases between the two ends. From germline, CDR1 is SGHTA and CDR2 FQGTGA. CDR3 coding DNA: TGTGCCAGCAGGCCTCGGAGGGGAGAGGATACGCAGTATTTT. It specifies CASRPRRGEDTQYF. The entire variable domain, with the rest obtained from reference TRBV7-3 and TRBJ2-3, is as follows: GAGVSQTPSNKVTEKGKYVELRCDPISGHTALYWYRQSLGQGPEFLIYFQGTGAADDSGLPNDRFFAVRPEGSVSTLKIQRTERGDSAVYLCASRPRRGEDTQYFGPGTRLTVL.

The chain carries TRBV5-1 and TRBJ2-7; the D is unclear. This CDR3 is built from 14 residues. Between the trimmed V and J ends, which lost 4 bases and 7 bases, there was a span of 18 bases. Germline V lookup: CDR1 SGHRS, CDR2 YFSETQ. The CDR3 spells CASSPSSDLREQYF. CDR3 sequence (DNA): TGCGCCAGCAGCCCATCCAGCGACCTACGGGAGCAGTACTTC.

Here the CDR3 reads CSNRRGTGSGEQYF. DNA of the CDR3: TGCAGCAACAGAAGGGGGACAGGGTCTGGCGAGCAGTACTTC. This chain links TRBV29-1 with TRBJ2-7; TRBD1 aligns across 9 bases. The germline V gene encodes CDR1 SQVTM and CDR2 ANQGSEA. The CDR3 extends over 14 amino acids. J gave up 6 bases and V 8 bases, and 14 bases lay outside the gene matches.

CDR3 in amino acids: CASSPDNSGNTIYF. CDR3 in DNA: TGTGCCAGCAGCCCGGACAACTCTGGAAACACCATATATTTT. The V and J genes are TRBV11-1 and TRBJ1-3; D is perhaps TRBD1 (5 bases). The germline V gene encodes CDR1 SGHAT and CDR2 FQDESV (reference sequence). The CDR3 is 14 amino acids. Trimming stripped 5 bases from V and 0 bases from J, with 8 bases between.

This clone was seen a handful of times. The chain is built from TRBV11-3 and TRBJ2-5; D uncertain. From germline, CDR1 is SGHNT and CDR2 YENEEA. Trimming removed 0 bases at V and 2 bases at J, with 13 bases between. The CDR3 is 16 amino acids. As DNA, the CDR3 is TGTGCCAGCAGCTTAGAGGGAACAGAACAACAAGAGACCCAGTACTTC. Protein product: CASSLEGTEQQETQYF.

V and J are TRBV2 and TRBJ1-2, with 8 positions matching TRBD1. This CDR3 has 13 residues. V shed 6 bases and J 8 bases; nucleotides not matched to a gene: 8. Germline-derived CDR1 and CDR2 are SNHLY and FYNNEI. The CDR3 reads CASRDMTGDGYTF. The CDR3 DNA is TGTGCCAGCAGGGACATGACAGGGGACGGCTACACCTTC.

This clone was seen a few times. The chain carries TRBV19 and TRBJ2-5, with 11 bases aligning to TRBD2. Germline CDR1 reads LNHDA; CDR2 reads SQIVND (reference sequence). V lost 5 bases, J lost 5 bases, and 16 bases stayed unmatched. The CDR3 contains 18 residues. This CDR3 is CASSPWATSGSRLETQYF. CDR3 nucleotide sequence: TGTGCCAGTAGTCCCTGGGCAACTAGCGGGAGTCGGTTGGAGACCCAGTACTTC.

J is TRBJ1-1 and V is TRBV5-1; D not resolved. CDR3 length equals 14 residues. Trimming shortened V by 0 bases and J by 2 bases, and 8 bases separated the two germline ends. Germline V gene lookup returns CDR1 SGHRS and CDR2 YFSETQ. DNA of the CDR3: TGCGCCAGCAGCTTGGAACTGGGAAACACTGAAGCTTTCTTT. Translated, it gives CASSLELGNTEAFF.

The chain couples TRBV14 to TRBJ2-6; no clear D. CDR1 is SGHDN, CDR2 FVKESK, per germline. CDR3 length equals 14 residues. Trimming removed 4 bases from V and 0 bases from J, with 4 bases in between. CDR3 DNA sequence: TGTGCCAGCAGCCTCAGCTCTGGGGCCAACGTCCTGACTTTC. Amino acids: CASSLSSGANVLTF.

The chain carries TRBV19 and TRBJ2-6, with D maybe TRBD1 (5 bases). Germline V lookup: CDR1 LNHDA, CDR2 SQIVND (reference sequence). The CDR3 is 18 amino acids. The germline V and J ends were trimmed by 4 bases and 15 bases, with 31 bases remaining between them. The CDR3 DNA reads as TGTGCCAGTAGTACCAATAGGACAAATCACAAGTCGGGCCAACGCCTGACTTTC. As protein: CASSTNRTNHKSGQRLTF.

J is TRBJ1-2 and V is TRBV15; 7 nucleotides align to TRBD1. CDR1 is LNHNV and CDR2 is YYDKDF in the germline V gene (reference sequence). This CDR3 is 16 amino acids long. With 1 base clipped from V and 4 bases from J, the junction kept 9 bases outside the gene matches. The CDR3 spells CATSRGTGVGGYGYTF. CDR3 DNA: TGTGCCACCAGCAGAGGTACAGGGGTTGGAGGCTATGGCTACACCTTC.

The CDR3 sequence is CASRTRDGGQEAFF. The CDR3 DNA is TGTGCCAGCAGGACCCGGGACGGAGGACAAGAAGCTTTCTTT. This sequence joins TRBV7-4 and TRBJ1-1; a possible D gene is TRBD1 (5 bases). Germline CDR1 is SGHVT and CDR2 is SQSDAQ. The germline V and J ends were trimmed by 6 bases and 8 bases, with 19 bases remaining between them. This CDR3 is 14 amino acids long.

Here the CDR3 DNA reads TGTGCCAGTAGTATAAAGGACAGGGGGCTGGCTGGCTACACCTTC. Translated, it gives CASSIKDRGLAGYTF. The chain employs TRBV19 and TRBJ1-2; TRBD1 matches 11 bases. This CDR3 is built from 15 residues. The V gene's germline CDR1 is LNHDA and CDR2 SQIVND (reference sequence). The V gene end was trimmed by 2 bases and the J gene end by 7 bases; junction bases not matched to a gene: 6.

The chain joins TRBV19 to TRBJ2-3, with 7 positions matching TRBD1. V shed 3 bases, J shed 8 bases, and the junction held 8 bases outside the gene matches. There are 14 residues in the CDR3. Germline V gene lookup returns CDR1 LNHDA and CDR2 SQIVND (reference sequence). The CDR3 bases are TGTGCCAGTAGTATTCGGGACAGCAGGGGTACGCAGTATTTT. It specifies CASSIRDSRGTQYF.

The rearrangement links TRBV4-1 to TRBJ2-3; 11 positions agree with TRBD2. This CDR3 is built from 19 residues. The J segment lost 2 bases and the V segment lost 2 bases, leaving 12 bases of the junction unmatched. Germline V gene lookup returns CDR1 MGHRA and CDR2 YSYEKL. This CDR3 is CASSQFPSGGREITDTQYF. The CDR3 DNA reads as TGCGCCAGCAGCCAATTCCCTAGCGGGGGGCGAGAGATCACAGATACGCAGTATTTT.

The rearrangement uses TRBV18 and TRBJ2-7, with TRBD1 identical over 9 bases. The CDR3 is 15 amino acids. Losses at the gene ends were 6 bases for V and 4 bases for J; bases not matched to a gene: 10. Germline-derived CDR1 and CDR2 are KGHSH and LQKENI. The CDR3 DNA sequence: TGTGCCAGCTCCCCCCGGGACAGGGTCTCGTACGAGCAGTACTTC. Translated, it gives CASSPRDRVSYEQYF.

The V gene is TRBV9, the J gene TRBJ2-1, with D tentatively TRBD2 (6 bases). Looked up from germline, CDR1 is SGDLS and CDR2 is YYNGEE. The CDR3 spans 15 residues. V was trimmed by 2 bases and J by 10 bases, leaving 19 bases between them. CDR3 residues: CASSVNGREGGEQFF. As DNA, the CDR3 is TGTGCCAGCAGCGTCAACGGTCGGGAAGGAGGGGAGCAGTTCTTC.

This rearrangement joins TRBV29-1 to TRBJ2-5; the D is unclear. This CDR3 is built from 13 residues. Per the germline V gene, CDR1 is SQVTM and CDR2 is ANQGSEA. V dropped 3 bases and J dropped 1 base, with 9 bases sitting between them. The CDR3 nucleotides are TGCAGCGTTGATAGGCAAGCCCAAGAGACCCAGTACTTC. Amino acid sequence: CSVDRQAQETQYF. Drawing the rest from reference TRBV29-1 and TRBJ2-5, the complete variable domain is SAVISQKPSRDICQRGTSLTIQCQVDSQVTMMFWYRQQPGQSLTLIATANQGSEATYESGFVIDKFPISRPNLTFSTLTVSNMSPEDSSIYLCSVDRQAQETQYFGPGTRLLVL.

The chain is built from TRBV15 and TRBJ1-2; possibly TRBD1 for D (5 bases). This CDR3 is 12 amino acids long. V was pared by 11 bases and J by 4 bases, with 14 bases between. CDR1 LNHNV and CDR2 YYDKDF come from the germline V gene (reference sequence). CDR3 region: CAVGGVFYGYTF. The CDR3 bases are TGTGCCGTCGGGGGGGTATTCTATGGCTACACCTTC.

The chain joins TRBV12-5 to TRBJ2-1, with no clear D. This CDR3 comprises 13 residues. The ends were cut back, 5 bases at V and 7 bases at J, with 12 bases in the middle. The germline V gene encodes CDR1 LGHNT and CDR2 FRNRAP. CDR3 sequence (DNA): TGTGCTAGTGGTACAGAATACACGAATGAGCAGTTCTTC. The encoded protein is CASGTEYTNEQFF. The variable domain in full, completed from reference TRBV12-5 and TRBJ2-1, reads DARVTQTPRHKVTEMGQEVTMRCQPILGHNTVFWYRQTMMQGLELLAYFRNRAPLDDSGMPKDRFSAEMPDATLATLKIQPSEPRDSAVYFCASGTEYTNEQFFGPGTRLTVL.

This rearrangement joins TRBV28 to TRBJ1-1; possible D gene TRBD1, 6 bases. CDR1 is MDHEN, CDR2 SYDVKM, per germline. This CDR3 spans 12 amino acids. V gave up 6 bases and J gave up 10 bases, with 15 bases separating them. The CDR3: CASRELRGGAFF. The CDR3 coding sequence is TGTGCCAGCAGGGAGTTGAGGGGGGGAGCTTTCTTT. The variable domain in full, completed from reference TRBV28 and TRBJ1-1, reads DVKVTQSSRYLVKRTGEKVFLECVQDMDHENMFWYRQDPGLGLRLIYFSYDVKMKEKGDIPEGYSVSREKKERFSLILESASTNQTSMYLCASRELRGGAFFGQGTRLTVV.

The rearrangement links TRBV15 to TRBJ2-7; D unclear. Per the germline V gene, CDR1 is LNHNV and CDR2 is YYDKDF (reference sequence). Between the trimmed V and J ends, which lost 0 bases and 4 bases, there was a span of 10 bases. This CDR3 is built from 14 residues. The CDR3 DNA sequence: TGTGCCACCAGCAGAGATTCGGGTTTTTACGAGCAGTACTTC. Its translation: CATSRDSGFYEQYF.

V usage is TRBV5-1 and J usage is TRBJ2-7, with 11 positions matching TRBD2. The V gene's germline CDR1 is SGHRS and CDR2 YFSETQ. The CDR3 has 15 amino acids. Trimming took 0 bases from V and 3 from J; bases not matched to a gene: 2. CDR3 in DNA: TGCGCCAGCAGCTTGGTTACTAGCGGGAGCTACGAGCAGTACTTC. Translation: CASSLVTSGSYEQYF.

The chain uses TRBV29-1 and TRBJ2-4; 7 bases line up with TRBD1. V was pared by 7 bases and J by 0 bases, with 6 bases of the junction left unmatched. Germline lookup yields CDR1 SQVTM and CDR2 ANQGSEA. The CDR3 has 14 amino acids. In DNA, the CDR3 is TGCAGCGCCGCGACAGGGTTAGCCAAAAACATTCAGTACTTC. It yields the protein CSAATGLAKNIQYF.

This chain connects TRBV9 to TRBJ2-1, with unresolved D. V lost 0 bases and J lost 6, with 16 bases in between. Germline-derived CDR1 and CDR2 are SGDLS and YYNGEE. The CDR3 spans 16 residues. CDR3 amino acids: CASSVGSFIGINEQFF. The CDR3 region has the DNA TGTGCCAGCAGCGTAGGCTCGTTTATTGGAATCAATGAGCAGTTCTTC.

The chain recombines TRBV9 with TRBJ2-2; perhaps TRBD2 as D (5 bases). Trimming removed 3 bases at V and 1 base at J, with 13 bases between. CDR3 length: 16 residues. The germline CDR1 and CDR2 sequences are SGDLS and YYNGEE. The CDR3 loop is CASSARRTENTGELFF. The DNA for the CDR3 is TGTGCCAGCAGCGCTCGTCGGACTGAGAACACCGGGGAGCTGTTTTTT. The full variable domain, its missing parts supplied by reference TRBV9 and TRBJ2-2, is DSGVTQTPKHLITATGQRVTLRCSPRSGDLSVYWYQQSLDQGLQFLIQYYNGEERAKGNILERFSAQQFPDLHSELNLSSLELGDSALYFCASSARRTENTGELFFGEGSRLTVL.

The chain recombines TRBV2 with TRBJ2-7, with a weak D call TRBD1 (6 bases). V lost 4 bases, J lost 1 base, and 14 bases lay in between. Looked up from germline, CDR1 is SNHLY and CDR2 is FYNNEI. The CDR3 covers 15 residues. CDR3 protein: CASSADSQASYEQYF. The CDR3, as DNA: TGTGCCAGCAGTGCGGACAGCCAGGCGTCCTACGAGCAGTACTTC.

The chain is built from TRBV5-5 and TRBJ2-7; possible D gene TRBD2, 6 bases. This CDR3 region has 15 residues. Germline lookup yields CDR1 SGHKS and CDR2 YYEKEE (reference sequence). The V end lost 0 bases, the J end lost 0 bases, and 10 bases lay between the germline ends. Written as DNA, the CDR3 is TGTGCCAGCAGCTTGGCCGTGGGAGGCTCCTACGAGCAGTACTTC. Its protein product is CASSLAVGGSYEQYF.

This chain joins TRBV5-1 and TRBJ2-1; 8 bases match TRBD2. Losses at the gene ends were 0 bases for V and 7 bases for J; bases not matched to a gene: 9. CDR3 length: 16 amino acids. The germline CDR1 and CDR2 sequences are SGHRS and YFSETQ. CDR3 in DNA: TGCGCCAGCAGCTTGGCGTTTGGCGGGAGGAAGAATGAGCAGTTCTTC. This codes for CASSLAFGGRKNEQFF.

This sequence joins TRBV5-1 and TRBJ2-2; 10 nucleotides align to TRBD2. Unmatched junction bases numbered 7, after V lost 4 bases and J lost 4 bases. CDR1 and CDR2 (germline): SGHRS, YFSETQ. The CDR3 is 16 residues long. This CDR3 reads CASSGLGLAPTGELFF. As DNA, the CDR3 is TGCGCCAGCAGCGGCCTGGGACTAGCGCCCACCGGGGAGCTGTTTTTT. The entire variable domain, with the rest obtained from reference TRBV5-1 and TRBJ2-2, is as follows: KAGVTQTPRYLIKTRGQQVTLSCSPISGHRSVSWYQQTPGQGLQFLFEYFSETQRNKGNFPGRFSGRQFSNSRSEMNVSTLELGDSALYLCASSGLGLAPTGELFFGEGSRLTVL.

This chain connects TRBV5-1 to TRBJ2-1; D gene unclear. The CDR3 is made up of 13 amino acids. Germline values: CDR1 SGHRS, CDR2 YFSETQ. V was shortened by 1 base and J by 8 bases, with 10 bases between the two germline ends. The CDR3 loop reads CASSLYSSDEQFF. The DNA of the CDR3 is TGCGCCAGCAGCTTGTACAGCTCCGATGAGCAGTTCTTC.